This paragraph reports one T cell receptor (beta chain). Its antigen is currently not known. No much larger clone exists at a distance of one base, and base qualities are not known. The immunoSEQ Assay, a bias-controlled multiplex PCR, was used to amplify TCRbeta CDR3 regions from genomic DNA. In the paper's pipeline: The number of nucleated cells in each sample was estimated from the amplification of reference gene primers within the assay. Sequence reads were collapsed and filtered to measure the absolute abundance of every unique TCRbeta CDR3 rearrangement. For each sample, productive Simpson clonality was calculated as the square root of Simpson's diversity index over productive rearrangements. Imported from immuneACCESS, the table was reduced by TCRdb to in-frame sequences with V and J called. These copies leave out some clones; in studies compared against another copy, an unresolved V gene accounts for under half, and the cause of the remainder is not known. D and trimming were read from the DNA, whereas the V and J calls and clone size are those reported in that table. The table for this sample lists approximately 290,000 clones; 90% of them were counted only once. Around 4.5% of the sample goes to the ten largest clones.

Participants in the prospective study were aged roughly 18 to 100 years, lived in 20 to 25 United States geographic areas, and enrolled through a virtual design. Cohort assignment in the prospective study relied on participant-reported clinical history from a screening survey and a study questionnaire. Mobile phlebotomists in the prospective study collected whole blood, serum and a nasopharyngeal or oropharyngeal swab from every participant. Prospective study participants could optionally give additional blood draws and questionnaires over a roughly 2-month period. Blood samples from the prospective study were shipped frozen or at room temperature prior to DNA extraction. The entry originates in a study of blood T cell repertoires in COVID-19 (dated by TCRdb to the early 2020s). Study-wide context: Collaborator samples came from the United States, Italy and Spain and covered acute and convalescent phases of COVID-19. Where available, HLA class I and class II types were taken from metadata supplied by the sample provider and were not determined by assay-based typing. Subjects who had been exposed to COVID-19, were actively infected with it, or had recovered from it provided the deeply sampled blood TCRbeta repertoires that made up the dataset. The repertoires were made available in a free public database intended to serve as a resource for research on the immune response to SARS-CoV-2. The sample metadata nearly always contained a de-identified subject ID, COVID-19 status, age in years and sex. The samples were drawn from the first 160 participants of the ongoing ImmuneRACE study and from 1,254 subjects provided by 6 global collaborators. The material from the prospective study consisted of cDNA or gDNA derived from T cells, B-cell-depleted T cells, or PBMCs. What the authors observed across the whole study: The amount of clinical and demographic metadata varied by source and participant and was provided uncurated.

Sequenced material: PBMCs or T cells enriched from blood (not recorded which). This TCR was sampled from a woman under 30 with acute COVID-19.

The CDR3 reads CASQAGENYGYTF. The nucleotide sequence is TGTGCCAGCCAGGCTGGGGAGAACTATGGCTACACCTTC. The rearranged chain carries TRBV12-3 or TRBV12-4 and TRBJ1-2; confidence is insufficient to name the D gene. Inclusive of the bounding cysteine and phenylalanine, the CDR3 is 13 residues long. Just the 39-base CDR3 DNA is kept, in frame starting at base 1. The germline ends are 12 bases apart after V is trimmed by 8 bases and J by 2 bases.